This T cell receptor (beta chain) is drawn from a study of CD8 T cells in Susac syndrome. RNA amounts of about 0.5 to 1 ug underwent reverse transcription with random hexamers. It was immunoSEQ multiplex PCR that amplified TCR beta CDR3 across 54 Vbeta and 13 Jbeta. MiXCR, run by TCRdb on the immunoSEQ multiplex PCR reads, gives a single entry per CDR3 protein. The table has 140,000 or so distinct CDR3 sequences, 94% seen once. V lost 2 bases and J 3 bases, leaving 11 bases between the germline ends. The CDR3 has 14 residues. The chain recombines TRBV23-1 with TRBJ2-7, with D possibly matching TRBD1 (6 bases). TRBV23-1 is annotated as an ORF whose role is uncertain. The sequence was collected from a human donor in good health. The source material was CD4+ T cells from PBMCs. CDR3 region: CASSQTPGHYEQYF. CDR3 in DNA: TGCGCCAGCAGTCAAACACCGGGACACTACGAGCAGTACTTC.